Below are 26 T cell receptor beta chains sequenced from a single sample in a study of T cells after yellow fever vaccination. Each CDR3 protein is one row after TCRdb ran MiXCR on the 5' RACE reads. The sample lists some 500,000 distinct CDR3 sequences, 13% occurring once. Sequenced here: PBMCs, sampled on the day of the yellow fever booster vaccination. The origin of the receptors is a man younger than 45 who received the YFV17D yellow fever vaccine.

This clonotype was observed a handful of times. The rearrangement joins TRBV28 to TRBJ1-5; a possible D gene is TRBD1 (6 bases). The CDR3 covers 15 residues. V was shortened by 6 bases and J by 3 bases, with 15 bases between the two germline ends. Per the germline V gene, CDR1 is MDHEN and CDR2 is SYDVKM. The CDR3 loop is CASSIRGRPNQPQHF. Written as DNA, the CDR3 is TGTGCCAGCAGCATAAGGGGGAGGCCCAATCAGCCCCAGCATTTT.

In this sample, this clonotype turned up a few times. This rearrangement joins TRBV4-3 to TRBJ2-7; 9 nucleotides agree with TRBD2. Looked up from germline, CDR1 is LGHNA and CDR2 is YSLEER. The CDR3 is 14 amino acids. J gave up 7 bases and V 3 bases, and 7 bases lay outside the gene matches. CDR3 region: CASSQMTSGAEQYF. For the CDR3, the DNA is TGCGCCAGCAGCCAGATGACTAGCGGAGCTGAGCAGTACTTC.

The V gene is TRBV10-3, the J gene TRBJ2-1; D is undetermined. This CDR3 region has 12 residues. Germline CDR1 and CDR2: ENHRY and SYGVKD. Trimming shortened V by 3 bases and J by 9 bases, and 9 bases separated the two germline ends. The CDR3 region has the DNA TGTGCCATCAGTGATAAGGCAATTGAGCAGTTCTTC. Amino acids: CAISDKAIEQFF.

V gene TRBV19 combines with J gene TRBJ2-3; TRBD2 agrees at 10 bases. Trimming took 6 bases from V and 2 from J; bases not matched to a gene: 5. This CDR3 spans 15 amino acids. The germline V gene encodes CDR1 LNHDA and CDR2 SQIVND (reference sequence). The CDR3 nucleotides read TGTGCCAGTAGGCAACTAGCGGGATACACAGATACGCAGTATTTT. It codes for CASRQLAGYTDTQYF.

For the CDR3, the DNA is TGTGCCAGTAGTATCGGGGGGGGAGTAACTGAAGCTTTCTTT. Protein product: CASSIGGGVTEAFF. V usage is TRBV19 and J usage is TRBJ1-1, with D possibly matching TRBD1 (5 bases). V lost 3 bases and J 5 bases, leaving 13 bases between the germline ends. The germline gives CDR1 LNHDA, CDR2 SQIVND (reference sequence). The CDR3 extends over 14 amino acids.

This clonotype appeared a few times. The chain has TRBV7-2 and TRBJ2-5; TRBD1 might be the D (5 bases). Germline V gene sequence: CDR1 SGHTA, CDR2 FQGNSA. This CDR3 has 15 residues. V lost 1 base, J lost 2 bases, and 11 bases lay in between. The CDR3, as DNA: TGTGCCAGCAGCTTAGACATAGGACATCAAGAGACCCAGTACTTC. Encoded protein: CASSLDIGHQETQYF.

The chain links TRBV4-3 to TRBJ2-1, with 10 bases matching TRBD2. The CDR3 is made up of 16 amino acids. The germline CDR1 and CDR2 sequences are LGHNA and YSLEER. V shed 3 bases and J 7 bases; nucleotides not matched to a gene: 9. Here the CDR3 DNA reads TGCGCCAGCAGCCAGGACCTAGCGGGAGTTCCGAATGAGCAGTTCTTC. This codes for CASSQDLAGVPNEQFF.

This clonotype was detected a few times. V gene TRBV7-2 combines with J gene TRBJ2-5; TRBD2 matches at 7 bases. Germline lookup yields CDR1 SGHTA and CDR2 FQGNSA. V lost 1 base and J lost 2; bases outside the gene matches: 4. This CDR3 region has 15 residues. CDR3 amino acids: CASSLDGGRQETQYF. The CDR3 DNA reads as TGTGCCAGCAGCTTAGACGGCGGGAGACAAGAGACCCAGTACTTC.

Many counts were recorded for this clonotype. The gene calls are TRBV20-1 and TRBJ2-7, with D possibly being TRBD1 (6 bases). There are 13 residues in the CDR3. Germline-derived CDR1 and CDR2 are DFQATT and SNEGSKA (reference sequence). Trimming shortened V by 6 bases and J by 6 bases, and 18 bases separated the two germline ends. CDR3 sequence: CSARGQISLEQYF. The CDR3 DNA reads as TGCAGTGCCCGAGGACAGATTTCCCTCGAGCAGTACTTC.

The chain joins TRBV24-1 to TRBJ2-1; 7 nucleotides line up with TRBD2. The CDR3 has 16 amino acids. Germline CDR1 KGHDR, CDR2 SFDVKD. V was pared by 3 bases and J by 3 bases, with 7 bases of the junction left unmatched. The CDR3 DNA sequence: TGTGCCACCAGTGATCAGACTAGCTTACACTACAATGAGCAGTTCTTC. This gives the protein CATSDQTSLHYNEQFF.

CDR3 nucleotides: TGCAGCGCCGGAGCACAGGGTACGATACGGGATGAGCAGTTCTTC. This sequence encodes CSAGAQGTIRDEQFF. The chain has TRBV29-1 and TRBJ2-1, with a possible D match to TRBD1 (6 bases). The germline V gene encodes CDR1 SQVTM and CDR2 ANQGSEA. V lost 7 bases, J lost 8 bases, and 24 bases lay in between. The CDR3 totals 15 residues.

This clonotype turned up a few times. This chain uses TRBV3-1 with TRBJ2-7; D not resolved. Germline V gives CDR1 LGHDT, CDR2 YNNKEL (reference sequence). This CDR3 has 14 amino acids. The ends were cut back, 1 base at V and 1 base at J, with 8 bases in the middle. CDR3 coding DNA: TGTGCCAGCAGCCAAGGGCAGCAATCCTACGAGCAGTACTTC. Translation: CASSQGQQSYEQYF.

This clonotype turned up a few times. The chain has TRBV7-9 and TRBJ2-7, with a weak D call TRBD2 (5 bases). The CDR3 contains 14 residues. V was clipped by 2 bases and J by 3 bases, with 11 bases between them. CDR1 and CDR2 from the germline V gene are SEHNR and FQNEAQ (reference sequence). In DNA, the CDR3 is TGTGCCAGCAGCTTAACCGGGAATTTCTACGAGCAGTACTTC. This translates into CASSLTGNFYEQYF. The entire variable domain, with the rest obtained from reference TRBV7-9 and TRBJ2-7, is as follows: DTGVSQNPRHKITKRGQNVTFRCDPISEHNRLYWYRQTLGQGPEFLTYFQNEAQLEKSRLLSDRFSAERPKGSFSTLEIQRTEQGDSAMYLCASSLTGNFYEQYFGPGTRLTVT.

This clonotype was seen a handful of times. The chain couples TRBV20-1 to TRBJ2-5, with D hard to call. This CDR3 is 10 amino acids long. CDR1 and CDR2 (germline): DFQATT, SNEGSKA (reference sequence). V gave up 4 bases and J gave up 7 bases, with 7 bases separating them. CDR3 coding DNA: TGCAGTGCTACCGCAGGGACCCAGTACTTC. Translated, it gives CSATAGTQYF.

V and J are TRBV10-3 and TRBJ2-3; TRBD2 might be the D (5 bases). Trimming left V 6 bases short and J 2 bases short, with 9 bases between. Looked up from germline, CDR1 is ENHRY and CDR2 is SYGVKD. The CDR3 extends over 13 amino acids. The CDR3 coding sequence is TGTGCCATCAGGAGCGGACCCACAGATACGCAGTATTTT. It specifies CAIRSGPTDTQYF.

The chain carries TRBV6-1 and TRBJ1-1; 9 bases line up with TRBD1. Looked up from germline, CDR1 is MNHNS and CDR2 is SASEGT. This CDR3 has 14 residues. The J segment lost 0 bases and the V segment lost 6 bases, leaving 2 bases of the junction unmatched. The CDR3 DNA reads as TGTGCCAGCAGAACAGGGGGCGTGAACACTGAAGCTTTCTTT. Translating gives CASRTGGVNTEAFF.

The chain combines TRBV20-1 with TRBJ1-2; D unresolved. V shed 1 base and J shed 5 bases, with 11 bases lying between them. Germline V gene sequence: CDR1 DFQATT, CDR2 SNEGSKA (reference sequence). The CDR3 length is 13 residues. The CDR3 loop reads CSARVGLGYGYTF. The CDR3 DNA sequence: TGCAGTGCTAGAGTGGGCCTCGGGTATGGCTACACCTTC.

This clonotype was seen only a few times. J is TRBJ1-4 and V is TRBV20-1; the D gene is possibly TRBD1 (6 bases). V lost 2 bases and J lost 7, with 17 bases in between. From germline, CDR1 is DFQATT and CDR2 SNEGSKA (reference sequence). The CDR3 covers 15 residues. CDR3 nucleotide sequence: TGCAGTGCTAGACCCCCGGTGGGGGCTCTTGAAAAACTGTTTTTT. Amino acids: CSARPPVGALEKLFF.

This chain uses TRBV6-1 with TRBJ1-3, with 8 positions matching TRBD1. The V gene's germline CDR1 is MNHNS and CDR2 SASEGT. Trimming cost V 3 bases and J 3 bases; bases outside gene matches: 7. This CDR3 is built from 16 residues. Here the CDR3 reads CASSDQGQGRGNTIYF. For the CDR3, the DNA is TGTGCCAGCAGTGACCAAGGACAGGGACGTGGAAACACCATATATTTT.

The J gene is TRBJ1-1, the V gene TRBV29-1; D not certain. Trimming removed 4 bases from V and 0 bases from J, with 12 bases in between. From germline, CDR1 is SQVTM and CDR2 ANQGSEA. The CDR3 length is 14 residues. The CDR3, as DNA: TGCAGCGTTGCACAGCGGTCCATGAACACTGAAGCTTTCTTT. Translating gives CSVAQRSMNTEAFF.

V and J are TRBV29-1 and TRBJ1-1; 9 bases are a match to TRBD1. The CDR3 totals 12 residues. Looked up from germline, CDR1 is SQVTM and CDR2 is ANQGSEA. V trimming: 7 bases; J trimming: 8 bases; junction bases outside the gene matches: 8. The CDR3 sequence is CSGDDRGEEAFF. The CDR3 nucleotides read TGCAGCGGGGATGACAGGGGGGAAGAAGCTTTCTTT.

This chain links TRBV5-1 with TRBJ2-5, with 11 bases fitting TRBD2. Losses at the gene ends were 4 bases for V and 7 bases for J; bases not matched to a gene: 6. CDR1 and CDR2 from the germline V gene are SGHRS and YFSETQ. The CDR3 totals 14 residues. CDR3 in DNA: TGCGCCAGCAGCGATGGTGGGACTAGCGGGACCCAGTACTTC. Protein sequence: CASSDGGTSGTQYF. Looking up the rest from reference TRBV5-1 and TRBJ2-5 gives the full variable domain: KAGVTQTPRYLIKTRGQQVTLSCSPISGHRSVSWYQQTPGQGLQFLFEYFSETQRNKGNFPGRFSGRQFSNSRSEMNVSTLELGDSALYLCASSDGGTSGTQYFGPGTRLLVL.

This clonotype was observed at least ten times. CDR3 protein: CASSNGASGVYEQYF. The CDR3 nucleotides are TGTGCCAGCAGCAATGGGGCTAGCGGGGTGTACGAGCAGTACTTC. J is TRBJ2-7 and V is TRBV6-1; 9 bases map to TRBD2. This CDR3 is built from 15 residues. Germline CDR1 is MNHNS and CDR2 is SASEGT. Trimming at V came to 6 bases and at J to 4 bases, leaving 10 bases not matched to a gene.

Here the CDR3 DNA reads TGTGCCAGCAGTTACGGATTACGGGGGACTAGGATTCAAGAGACCCAGTACTTC. This translates into CASSYGLRGTRIQETQYF. The chain carries TRBV6-5 and TRBJ2-5; TRBD2 aligns across 8 bases. This CDR3 region has 18 residues. Germline V gene data show CDR1 as MNHEY and CDR2 as SVGAGI. The ends lost 2 bases at V and 2 bases at J; junction bases unmatched: 13.

This clonotype was seen once. The chain has TRBV20-1 and TRBJ2-7; 9 nucleotides agree with TRBD1. The CDR3 loop spans 16 amino acids. Germline CDR1 and CDR2: DFQATT and SNEGSKA (reference sequence). V was clipped by 1 base and J by 4 bases; unmatched bases: 11. CDR3 nucleotide sequence: TGCAGTGCTAGAGCCCTAACAGGGGGCGGTTGGTACGAGCAGTACTTC. It translates to CSARALTGGGWYEQYF.

The rearrangement uses TRBV20-1 and TRBJ2-1; D perhaps matches TRBD1 (5 bases). Germline loops: CDR1 DFQATT, CDR2 SNEGSKA (reference sequence). The CDR3 is made up of 16 amino acids. V was cut by 7 bases and J by 5 bases, with 24 bases left in between. The CDR3 sequence is CSVRGLGAPSNNEQFF. In nucleotides, the CDR3 is TGCAGTGTCAGAGGTCTAGGGGCCCCGTCCAACAATGAGCAGTTCTTC.